This T cell receptor beta chain was sequenced during a study of cytomegalovirus exposure and HLA in healthy donors. Study as a whole: The 120 validation repertoires, a later analysis reported, used the same platform as the 600 to 850 repertoires from the first cohort. Findings and caveats of the study: The study recorded about 160 TCR beta chains that were cytomegalovirus-associated. Three chains linked to CMV were shown in vitro to be specific for CMV antigens. Subsequent analysis found a tendency for first-cohort TCR clusters to co-occur within the 120 or so validation repertoires.

This table comes from immunoSEQ multiplex PCR, and its TCRdb copy is limited to in-frame clones, with some not included. This sample has approximately 140,000 clones; 70% to 90% occur once, and the top ten carry approximately 8%. The CDR3 consists of 13 residues. CDR1 MNHEY and CDR2 SVGAGI come from the germline V gene. With 6 bases removed from V and 5 bases from J, the gap between germline ends came to 13 bases. Concerning this clone itself: What it binds is not known.

What was sequenced was PBMCs. The chain carries TRBV6-5 and TRBJ1-2, with D maybe TRBD1 (6 bases). The TCR comes from a woman aged 18-29 years in good health and CMV-seropositive. CDR3 DNA: TGTGCCAGCAGCAAAGACAGGCCATATGGCTACACCTTC. Protein: CASSKDRPYGYTF.